The 2 T cell receptor beta chains listed next were all sequenced from one sample in a study of blood T cell repertoires in COVID-19. Repertoires were generated with immunoSEQ multiplex PCR, while TCRdb's copy carries only in-frame clones and drops some. The table includes 90,000 to 120,000 clones, roughly 89% detected once. Material for sequencing was peripheral blood. The receptors originated from a man aged 65-85 years with acute or convalescent COVID-19.

J is TRBJ2-2 and V is TRBV28, with TRBD1 as a possible D gene (5 bases). This CDR3 comprises 15 residues. V lost 2 bases, J lost 5 bases, and 12 bases lay in between. CDR1 and CDR2 from the germline V gene are MDHEN and SYDVKM. In DNA, the CDR3 is TGTGCCAGCAGTTTACTTGACAGATCTACCGGGGAGCTGTTTTTT. Translated: CASSLLDRSTGELFF.

The rearrangement uses TRBV7-7 and TRBJ2-1; 8 bases fit TRBD2. Losses at the gene ends were 3 bases for V and 8 bases for J; bases not matched to a gene: 9. Germline V CDR1 and CDR2: SSHAT, FNYEAQ (reference sequence). The CDR3 is made up of 15 amino acids. This CDR3 is CASSFGPRGGDEQFF. The CDR3 DNA is TGTGCCAGCAGCTTTGGGCCCCGGGGGGGGGATGAGCAGTTCTTC.